These 7 T cell receptor beta chains were sequenced from one sample in a study of blood T cell repertoires in COVID-19. Sequencing was performed with immunoSEQ multiplex PCR; in TCRdb, only in-frame clones are kept and a portion is missing. There are about 270,000 clones in the sample; 88% occur only once, and 1% lies in the top ten. Sequencing was done on a sample of PBMCs or T cells enriched from blood (not recorded which). The receptors were gathered from a woman in her 30s who had recovered from COVID-19.

This clone was recorded a few times. CDR3 sequence reads: CASSPQIPGTEAFF. The CDR3 coding sequence is TGCGCCAGCAGCCCCCAGATCCCGGGGACTGAAGCTTTCTTT. This chain connects TRBV5-1 to TRBJ1-1; D is undetermined. Germline CDR1 is SGHRS and CDR2 is YFSETQ. Trimming stripped 4 bases from V and 5 bases from J, with 15 bases between. The CDR3 totals 14 residues. Complete variable domain (other parts from reference TRBV5-1 and TRBJ1-1): KAGVTQTPRYLIKTRGQQVTLSCSPISGHRSVSWYQQTPGQGLQFLFEYFSETQRNKGNFPGRFSGRQFSNSRSEMNVSTLELGDSALYLCASSPQIPGTEAFFGQGTRLTVV.

The V gene is TRBV19, the J gene TRBJ1-1; 7 bases agree with TRBD1. The CDR3 extends over 13 amino acids. V was pared by 6 bases and J by 4 bases, with 5 bases of the junction left unmatched. CDR1 and CDR2 (germline): LNHDA, SQIVND (reference sequence). DNA for the CDR3: TGTGCCAGTAGCCCGACAGGGCCCACTGAAGCTTTCTTT. Amino acids: CASSPTGPTEAFF. The entire variable domain, with the rest obtained from reference TRBV19 and TRBJ1-1, is as follows: DGGITQSPKYLFRKEGQNVTLSCEQNLNHDAMYWYRQDPGQGLRLIYYSQIVNDFQKGDIAEGYSVSREKKESFPLTVTSAQKNPTAFYLCASSPTGPTEAFFGQGTRLTVV.

J is TRBJ2-2 and V is TRBV28; 12 bases match TRBD2. Germline assignment: CDR1 MDHEN and CDR2 SYDVKM. The CDR3 has 16 amino acids. Germline trimming cut 5 bases from V and 2 bases from J; bases unmatched to any gene: 3. The CDR3 region is CASSPTSGGNTGELFF. CDR3 coding DNA: TGTGCCAGCAGTCCGACTAGCGGGGGAAACACCGGGGAGCTGTTTTTT.

V usage is TRBV6-6 and J usage is TRBJ1-2, with D maybe TRBD1 (5 bases). V gave up 8 bases and J gave up 8 bases, with 27 bases separating them. Germline assignment: CDR1 MNHNY and CDR2 SVGAGI (reference sequence). The CDR3 covers 16 residues. This chain's CDR3 is CASLNTGGGSFGGYTF. The DNA for the CDR3 is TGTGCCAGCCTCAATACGGGGGGAGGATCATTCGGAGGCTACACCTTC.

In nucleotides, the CDR3 is TGTGCCAGAAGCGGAGGGACAGGGCGCCGACTACACTATGGCTACACCTTC. The encoded protein is CARSGGTGRRLHYGYTF. The V call is TRBV5-3, the J call TRBJ1-2; 9 nucleotides line up with TRBD1. TRBV5-3 is designated an ORF whose function remains uncertain. J gave up 3 bases and V 4 bases, and 13 bases lay outside the gene matches. CDR3 size: 17 residues.

This clone was recorded once. The V gene is TRBV27, the J gene TRBJ2-3, with D hard to call. The V end was cut by 3 bases, the J end by 1 base, with 8 bases between. Per the germline V gene, CDR1 is MNHEY and CDR2 is SMNVEV (reference sequence). The CDR3 has 14 residues. The CDR3 DNA follows: TGTGCCAGCAGTTTGAACGTAGGCACAGATACGCAGTATTTT. Amino acid sequence: CASSLNVGTDTQYF.

V usage is TRBV5-5 and J usage is TRBJ1-6; D remains unclear. V lost 1 base and J 13 bases, leaving 12 bases between the germline ends. CDR1 and CDR2 from the germline V gene are SGHKS and YYEKEE (reference sequence). The CDR3 runs to 13 residues. CDR3 sequence (DNA): TGTGCCAGCAGCTTGCCTCGACCCGGGCCCCTCCACTTT. Translating it yields CASSLPRPGPLHF.